This passage covers 14 T cell receptor beta chains from one sample sequenced in a study of Graves' ophthalmopathy and Graves' hyperthyroidism. Scientists amplified the TCR beta CDR3 regions from RNA transcripts. HTBI primers were used in a first-round RT-PCR, which preceded a second-round multiplex PCR. TCRdb re-derived calls from the multiplex PCR reads in MiXCR, one entry per CDR3 protein. Here the sample spans 400,000 to 450,000 distinct CDR3 sequences, about 21% being singletons. What was sequenced was peripheral blood. Every receptor here comes from a woman aged 18 to 35 with stable Graves' hyperthyroidism.

This clonotype was picked up a small number of times. The DNA is left out, because the CDR3 cannot be placed on it with certainty; the CDR3 is given as TCRdb lists it. This sequence joins TRBV4-1 and TRBJ1-1. The CDR3 totals 14 residues, both ends included. The germline CDR1 and CDR2 sequences are MGHRA and YSYEKL. The CDR3 here is CASSLWERNTEAFF.

The chain employs TRBV6-4 and TRBJ1-1, with a tentative D call TRBD1 (5 bases). This CDR3 is 15 amino acids long. V lost 3 bases and J 1 base, leaving 12 bases between the germline ends. The germline gives CDR1 MRHNA, CDR2 SNTAGT. The DNA of the CDR3 is TGTGCCAGCAGTGAAGATCGGGGGAGGAACACTGAAGCTTTCTTT. Translation gives CASSEDRGRNTEAFF.

V usage is TRBV28 and J usage is TRBJ2-7, with D unclear. The germline V and J ends were trimmed by 2 bases and 2 bases, with 10 bases remaining between them. Germline loops: CDR1 MDHEN, CDR2 SYDVKM. CDR3 size: 14 residues. The DNA of the CDR3 is TGTGCCAGCAGTTTAGAGGCTGTTGCCTACGAGCAGTACTTC. Translating it yields CASSLEAVAYEQYF.

Remarks on this clonotype: Its ends do not fully match the called genes, so a read error is possible. V gene TRBV30 combines with J gene TRBJ1-1; D may be TRBD1 (6 bases). The CDR3 contains 11 residues. Germline CDR1 is GTSNPN and CDR2 is SVGIG (reference sequence). Written as DNA, the CDR3 is TGTGCCCGGAGTGGGGGGGCCGGTGCTTTCTTT. The encoded protein is CARSGGAGAFF.

This clonotype has only one observation. The V gene is TRBV6-1, the J gene TRBJ1-2; 8 positions agree with TRBD1. The germline V gene has CDR1 MNHNS and CDR2 SASEGT. V was pared by 3 bases and J by 1 base, with 1 base of the junction left unmatched. This CDR3 is 14 amino acids long. CDR3 bases: TGTGCCAGCAGTGACAGGGGGCTTAACTATGGCTACACCTTC. It specifies CASSDRGLNYGYTF.

This clonotype turned up a few times. This chain links TRBV6-1 with TRBJ2-4; D is ambiguous. V dropped 8 bases and J dropped 1 base, with 6 bases sitting between them. There are 12 residues in the CDR3. Germline V gives CDR1 MNHNS, CDR2 SASEGT. DNA for the CDR3: TGTGCCAGCGGGCGGGCCAAAAACATTCAGTACTTC. Translated, it gives CASGRAKNIQYF.

This clonotype was picked up many times. The chain employs TRBV6-5 and TRBJ2-5; D remains unclear. In germline, CDR1 is MNHEY, CDR2 SVGAGI. The CDR3 runs 15 residues. Trimming left V 6 bases short and J 1 base short, with 15 bases between. The chain's CDR3 is CASSLFTAAQETQYF. The CDR3 DNA follows: TGTGCCAGCAGCTTATTCACAGCAGCCCAAGAGACCCAGTACTTC.

This clonotype was found many times. The rearrangement uses TRBV29-1 and TRBJ1-1; no firm D call. The germline CDR1 and CDR2 sequences are SQVTM and ANQGSEA. Trimming shortened V by 6 bases and J by 2 bases, and 13 bases separated the two germline ends. This CDR3 contains 13 residues. The CDR3 nucleotides are TGCAGCGTACCGGGGATCCTAAACACTGAAGCTTTCTTT. This gives the protein CSVPGILNTEAFF. Supplemented by reference TRBV29-1 and TRBJ1-1, the full variable domain reads SAVISQKPSRDICQRGTSLTIQCQVDSQVTMMFWYRQQPGQSLTLIATANQGSEATYESGFVIDKFPISRPNLTFSTLTVSNMSPEDSSIYLCSVPGILNTEAFFGQGTRLTVV.

This clonotype was picked up many times. This rearrangement joins TRBV6-2 or TRBV6-3 to TRBJ2-7; 12 bases align to TRBD2. Trimming took 6 bases from V and 5 from J; bases not matched to a gene: 5. Germline V CDR1 and CDR2: MNHEY, SVGEGT. The CDR3 loop spans 14 amino acids. CDR3 sequence: CASRTSGSINEQYF. The CDR3 nucleotides read TGTGCCAGCAGGACTAGCGGGAGTATCAACGAGCAGTACTTC.

This clonotype was found many times. The chain recombines TRBV18 with TRBJ1-5; possible D gene TRBD1, 5 bases. Germline-derived CDR1 and CDR2 are KGHSH and LQKENI. The CDR3 consists of 13 residues. V lost 3 bases, J lost 5 bases, and 8 bases lay in between. The CDR3 here is CASSPDSHQPQHF. CDR3 DNA sequence: TGTGCCAGCTCACCCGACAGCCATCAGCCCCAGCATTTT.

Points on this clonotype: Germline is not matched at one junction end, which may reflect a read error. The V gene is TRBV19, the J gene TRBJ2-7; D tentatively reads TRBD1 or TRBD2 (5 bases each). Germline CDR1 LNHDA, CDR2 SQIVND (reference sequence). There are 13 residues in the CDR3. CDR3 sequence (DNA): TGTACCAGTAGTTGGGGGAAGAAGGGCGAGCAGTACTTC. It codes for CTSSWGKKGEQYF.

This clonotype was recorded at least ten times. The chain carries TRBV2 and TRBJ1-1; 10 nucleotides match TRBD1. V lost 9 bases, J lost 5 bases, and 9 bases stayed unmatched. This CDR3 has 14 amino acids. Germline lookup yields CDR1 SNHLY and CDR2 FYNNEI. CDR3 in amino acids: CARRDRGWATEAFF. Here the CDR3 DNA reads TGTGCCAGGCGGGACAGGGGATGGGCGACTGAAGCTTTCTTT.

In this sample, this clonotype turned up many times. The rearrangement uses TRBV28 and TRBJ1-2; a weak D match, TRBD1 (5 bases). Germline V CDR1 and CDR2: MDHEN, SYDVKM. Trimming stripped 5 bases from V and 4 bases from J, with 11 bases between. This CDR3 is 13 amino acids long. The CDR3 here is CASSVDTFYGYTF. The CDR3 DNA reads TGTGCCAGCAGTGTGGACACATTCTATGGCTACACCTTC.

In its sample, this clonotype was seen many times. The genes are TRBV12-3 or TRBV12-4 and TRBJ1-5, with D perhaps matching TRBD1 (6 bases). CDR3 length equals 15 residues. V gave up 3 bases and J gave up 3 bases, with 12 bases separating them. CDR3 DNA: TGTGCCAGCAGTTTTTGGGGGCGCGACAATCAGCCCCAGCATTTT. It codes for CASSFWGRDNQPQHF.